This passage covers 22 T cell receptor beta chains from one sample sequenced in a study of beta chain features in type 1 diabetes. Study-level points and caveats: TCRB CDR3s were moderately but significantly shorter in Type 1 diabetes patients in all four CD4+ subsets.

All of the isolated RNA was reverse transcribed, so expressed TCRB transcripts were sequenced. This table comes from immunoSEQ multiplex PCR, and its TCRdb copy is limited to in-frame clones, with some not included. The sample holds 600,000 to 700,000 clones, 10% to 15% seen once. The antigens for these receptors are not known. Input material: naive CD4+ T cells from blood. These receptors were obtained from a man aged 18 to 30 with type 1 diabetes.

This clone was observed a few times. The gene calls are TRBV28 and TRBJ1-2; the match to TRBD1 covers 9 bases. The CDR3 length is 15 residues. Germline V gene sequence: CDR1 MDHEN, CDR2 SYDVKM. V lost 6 bases, J lost 2 bases, and 7 bases stayed unmatched. CDR3 protein: CASSSTGTGNYGYTF. The DNA for the CDR3 is TGTGCCAGCAGCTCAACCGGGACAGGGAACTATGGCTACACCTTC.

The V call is TRBV19, the J call TRBJ1-1; D remains ambiguous. V lost 5 bases to trimming and J lost 2 bases, with 12 bases between them. The V gene's germline CDR1 is LNHDA and CDR2 SQIVND (reference sequence). CDR3 length: 14 residues. Here the CDR3 reads CASSPTTLNTEAFF. As DNA, the CDR3 is TGTGCCAGTAGTCCAACGACCCTCAACACTGAAGCTTTCTTT.

The chain joins TRBV9 to TRBJ2-1, with 12 nucleotides matching TRBD1. V shed 6 bases and J 10 bases; nucleotides not matched to a gene: 14. CDR1 and CDR2 from the germline V gene are SGDLS and YYNGEE. The CDR3 sequence is 16 residues long. The CDR3 DNA reads as TGTGCCAGCACCCCAGGGGGGACAGGGGGCTGGCAGGAGCAGTTCTTC. Amino acids: CASTPGGTGGWQEQFF. The entire variable domain, with the rest obtained from reference TRBV9 and TRBJ2-1, is as follows: DSGVTQTPKHLITATGQRVTLRCSPRSGDLSVYWYQQSLDQGLQFLIQYYNGEERAKGNILERFSAQQFPDLHSELNLSSLELGDSALYFCASTPGGTGGWQEQFFGPGTRLTVL.

This clone was seen only a few times. The genes are TRBV19 and TRBJ1-5, with TRBD1 identical over 7 bases. Germline CDR1 LNHDA, CDR2 SQIVND (reference sequence). The CDR3 loop spans 14 amino acids. Unmatched junction bases numbered 0, after V lost 4 bases and J lost 0 bases. The CDR3 sequence: CASSTGGSNQPQHF. The CDR3 region has the DNA TGTGCCAGTAGTACAGGGGGTAGCAATCAGCCCCAGCATTTT.

This sequence joins TRBV9 and TRBJ1-3; possible D gene TRBD1, 5 bases. Trimming cost V 1 base and J 0 bases, with 11 bases left between them. Germline V gives CDR1 SGDLS, CDR2 YYNGEE. The CDR3 runs 16 residues. CDR3 amino acids: CASSVLGDLSGNTIYF. For the CDR3, the DNA is TGTGCCAGCAGCGTACTGGGGGACCTCTCTGGAAACACCATATATTTT. Supplemented by reference TRBV9 and TRBJ1-3, the full variable domain reads DSGVTQTPKHLITATGQRVTLRCSPRSGDLSVYWYQQSLDQGLQFLIQYYNGEERAKGNILERFSAQQFPDLHSELNLSSLELGDSALYFCASSVLGDLSGNTIYFGEGSWLTVV.

This clone was picked up a small number of times. J is TRBJ2-3 and V is TRBV5-1; TRBD2 aligns across 8 bases. Germline V CDR1 and CDR2: SGHRS, YFSETQ. V lost 0 bases, J lost 6 bases, and 9 bases stayed unmatched. This CDR3 comprises 16 residues. The CDR3 protein is CASSLGVAGKSDTQYF. CDR3 DNA sequence: TGCGCCAGCAGCTTGGGCGTAGCGGGGAAGAGCGATACGCAGTATTTT.

This clone was seen a handful of times. V is TRBV5-4 and J is TRBJ2-7, with D perhaps given as TRBD1 or TRBD2 (5 bases each). V lost 0 bases and J 7 bases, leaving 20 bases between the germline ends. The V gene's germline CDR1 is SGHNT and CDR2 YYREEE (reference sequence). CDR3 size: 16 residues. This chain's CDR3 is CASSLDPGFGTVEQYF. The CDR3 DNA is TGTGCCAGCAGCTTGGACCCGGGGTTTGGGACCGTGGAGCAGTACTTC.

The chain is built from TRBV27 and TRBJ1-5; 8 nucleotides align to TRBD1. V lost 6 bases to trimming and J lost 6 bases; unmatched junction nucleotides: 13. Per germline, CDR1 MNHEY and CDR2 SMNVEV (reference sequence). The CDR3 runs to 16 residues. CDR3 loop: CASRSSRGRPRQPQHF. The DNA of the CDR3 is TGTGCCAGCAGATCTAGCAGGGGGCGCCCCCGTCAGCCCCAGCATTTT.

This clone was seen a handful of times. The chain is built from TRBV28 and TRBJ1-1, with D maybe TRBD1 (5 bases). The length of the CDR3 is 11 residues. V was cut by 5 bases and J by 5 bases, with 6 bases left in between. Germline CDR1 MDHEN, CDR2 SYDVKM. The CDR3 coding sequence is TGTGCCAGCAGTGGGGGTACTGAAGCTTTCTTT. Translating it yields CASSGGTEAFF.

Only a few counts were recorded for this clone. The J gene is TRBJ1-3, the V gene TRBV7-6, with TRBD1 as a possible D gene (5 bases). The V gene's germline CDR1 is SGHVS and CDR2 FNYEAQ. The CDR3 totals 14 residues. The V and J ends lost 3 bases and 1 base respectively, with 7 bases between them. CDR3 bases: TGTGCCAGCAGCTTGGGACCTTCTGGAAACACCATATATTTT. Protein product: CASSLGPSGNTIYF.

This clone was counted a few times. J is TRBJ1-6 and V is TRBV7-9; 8 bases line up with TRBD1. CDR3 length equals 15 residues. CDR1 and CDR2 (germline): SEHNR, FQNEAQ (reference sequence). Trimming at V came to 5 bases and at J to 7 bases, leaving 7 bases not matched to a gene. The CDR3 DNA reads TGTGCCAGCAGCCCGGGGGACAGGTTGAATTCACCCCTCCACTTT. As protein: CASSPGDRLNSPLHF.

This clone was observed a few times. The V and J genes are TRBV5-4 and TRBJ1-3; 7 positions agree with TRBD1. With V trimmed by 4 bases and J by 4 bases, 8 bases remained unmatched. Germline V gene data show CDR1 as SGHNT and CDR2 as YYREEE (reference sequence). CDR3 size: 15 residues. CDR3 region: CASSDLTGSGNTIYF. CDR3 nucleotide sequence: TGTGCCAGCAGCGATCTGACAGGGAGCGGAAACACCATATATTTT. The variable domain in full, completed from reference TRBV5-4 and TRBJ1-3, reads ETGVTQSPTHLIKTRGQQVTLRCSSQSGHNTVSWYQQALGQGPQFIFQYYREEENGRGNFPPRFSGLQFPNYSSELNVNALELDDSALYLCASSDLTGSGNTIYFGEGSWLTVV.

This chain joins TRBV30 and TRBJ2-6, with D possibly being TRBD1 or TRBD2 (5 bases each). The CDR3 is 19 amino acids. In germline, CDR1 is GTSNPN, CDR2 SVGIG (reference sequence). The V end was cut by 0 bases, the J end by 0 bases, with 18 bases between. Here the CDR3 reads CAWSVLRGSYHSGANVLTF. In nucleotides, the CDR3 is TGTGCCTGGAGTGTCCTCCGGGGCTCCTACCACTCTGGGGCCAACGTCCTGACTTTC.

As concerns this clone: Other DNA variants within this sample encode the same CDR3. The chain has TRBV13 and TRBJ2-7, with 7 nucleotides matching TRBD2. CDR1 PRHDT and CDR2 FYEKMQ come from the germline V gene (reference sequence). V gave up 0 bases and J gave up 2 bases; unmatched junction bases: 1. The CDR3 covers 14 residues. The CDR3 DNA is TGTGCCAGCAGCTTAGGCCGGGGGGCCTACGAGCAGTACTTC. The encoded protein is CASSLGRGAYEQYF.

The chain is built from TRBV10-2 and TRBJ2-1, with 8 bases that match TRBD1. The CDR3 spans 13 residues. Trimming cost V 7 bases and J 5 bases; bases outside gene matches: 4. Germline CDR1 reads WSHSY; CDR2 reads SAAADI. In DNA, the CDR3 is TGCGCCAGCAAGACGGGACAGGACAATGAGCAGTTCTTC. It is translated as CASKTGQDNEQFF.

The rearrangement links TRBV6-5 to TRBJ2-6; 7 positions agree with TRBD1. Germline assignment: CDR1 MNHEY and CDR2 SVGAGI. The CDR3 consists of 15 residues. The V and J ends lost 6 bases and 0 bases, in that order; junction bases with no gene match: 2. The CDR3 spells CASRRQGSGANVLTF. DNA for the CDR3: TGTGCCAGCAGGCGACAGGGCTCTGGGGCCAACGTCCTGACTTTC.

This clone was seen only a few times. The V call is TRBV6-5, the J call TRBJ2-4; D perhaps matches TRBD2 (6 bases). This CDR3 contains 15 residues. Trimming took 5 bases from V and 0 from J, leaving 11 bases between them. CDR1 MNHEY and CDR2 SVGAGI come from the germline V gene. CDR3 protein: CASSPGRLAKNIQYF. The CDR3 nucleotides read TGTGCCAGCAGTCCCGGGAGACTAGCCAAAAACATTCAGTACTTC.

V usage is TRBV5-4 and J usage is TRBJ1-2; tentatively, D is TRBD1 (5 bases). V shed 4 bases and J shed 3 bases, with 16 bases lying between them. The CDR3 totals 15 residues. Germline lookup yields CDR1 SGHNT and CDR2 YYREEE (reference sequence). Here the CDR3 reads CASSRDSFRDYGYTF. The CDR3 nucleotides read TGTGCCAGCAGCAGGGACTCATTCCGTGACTATGGCTACACCTTC. The whole variable domain, filled in from reference TRBV5-4 and TRBJ1-2, reads ETGVTQSPTHLIKTRGQQVTLRCSSQSGHNTVSWYQQALGQGPQFIFQYYREEENGRGNFPPRFSGLQFPNYSSELNVNALELDDSALYLCASSRDSFRDYGYTFGSGTRLTVV.

This clone was found a few times. J is TRBJ2-5 and V is TRBV30; TRBD1 agrees at 11 bases. Germline V CDR1 and CDR2: GTSNPN, SVGIG (reference sequence). CDR3 length: 13 amino acids. J was trimmed by 4 bases and V by 3 bases; bases with no gene match: 1. CDR3 sequence reads: CAWRDRGRETQYF. The CDR3 DNA reads as TGTGCCTGGAGGGACAGGGGGCGAGAGACCCAGTACTTC.

The chain uses TRBV10-3 and TRBJ2-7; a weak D match, TRBD1 (6 bases). This CDR3 has 13 amino acids. Looked up from germline, CDR1 is ENHRY and CDR2 is SYGVKD. V lost 6 bases and J lost 2, with 11 bases in between. This CDR3 is CAIRAGGAYEQYF. CDR3 DNA: TGTGCCATCAGGGCTGGGGGCGCCTACGAGCAGTACTTC.

This clone was seen a few times. The V gene is TRBV28, the J gene TRBJ2-1; D uncertain. The CDR3 sequence is 12 residues long. The V and J ends lost 1 base and 7 bases respectively, with 5 bases between them. Per germline, CDR1 MDHEN and CDR2 SYDVKM. In DNA, the CDR3 is TGTGCCAGCAGTTTATTGGCAAATGAGCAGTTCTTC. Amino acids: CASSLLANEQFF.

The chain links TRBV7-9 to TRBJ2-1, with D hard to call. Trimming shortened V by 5 bases and J by 2 bases, and 13 bases separated the two germline ends. Germline-derived CDR1 and CDR2 are SEHNR and FQNEAQ (reference sequence). CDR3 length equals 15 residues. The CDR3 is CASSPGRMAYNEQFF. Written as DNA, the CDR3 is TGTGCCAGCAGCCCCGGCCGAATGGCCTACAATGAGCAGTTCTTC.